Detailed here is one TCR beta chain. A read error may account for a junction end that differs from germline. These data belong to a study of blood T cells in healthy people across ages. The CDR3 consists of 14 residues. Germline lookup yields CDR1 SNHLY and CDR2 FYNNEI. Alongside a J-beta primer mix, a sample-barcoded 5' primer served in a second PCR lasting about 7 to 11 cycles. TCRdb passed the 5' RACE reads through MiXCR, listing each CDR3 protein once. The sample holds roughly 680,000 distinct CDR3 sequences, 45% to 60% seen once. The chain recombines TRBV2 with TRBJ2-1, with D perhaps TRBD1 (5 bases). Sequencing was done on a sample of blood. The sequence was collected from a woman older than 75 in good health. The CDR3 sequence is CASSEWAGYNGQFF. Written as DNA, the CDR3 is TGTGCCAGCAGTGAATGGGCAGGGTACAATGGGCAGTTCTTC.